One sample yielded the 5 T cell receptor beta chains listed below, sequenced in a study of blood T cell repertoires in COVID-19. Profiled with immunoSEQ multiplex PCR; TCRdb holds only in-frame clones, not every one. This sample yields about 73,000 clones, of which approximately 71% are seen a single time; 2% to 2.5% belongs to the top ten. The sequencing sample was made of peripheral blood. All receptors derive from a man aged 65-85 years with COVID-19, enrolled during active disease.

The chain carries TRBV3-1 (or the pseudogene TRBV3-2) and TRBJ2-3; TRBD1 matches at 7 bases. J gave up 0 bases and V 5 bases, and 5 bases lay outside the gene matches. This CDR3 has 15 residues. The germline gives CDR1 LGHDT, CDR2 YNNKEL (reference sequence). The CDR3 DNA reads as TGTGCCAGCAGCGCAGGGACAGCTAGCACAGATACGCAGTATTTT. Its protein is CASSAGTASTDTQYF.

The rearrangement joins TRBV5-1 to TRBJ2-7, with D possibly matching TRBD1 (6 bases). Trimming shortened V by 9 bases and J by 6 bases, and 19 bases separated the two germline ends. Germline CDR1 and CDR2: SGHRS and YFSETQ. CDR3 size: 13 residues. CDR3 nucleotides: TGCGCCACAGGGGTAGAGGGACATCTCGAGCAGTACTTC. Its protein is CATGVEGHLEQYF.

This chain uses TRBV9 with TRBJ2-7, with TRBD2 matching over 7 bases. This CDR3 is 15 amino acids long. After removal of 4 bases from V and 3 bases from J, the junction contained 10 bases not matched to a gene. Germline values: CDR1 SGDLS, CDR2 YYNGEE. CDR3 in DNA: TGTGCCAGCAGCCCCTGGGGGGGGAAGGGCTACGAGCAGTACTTC. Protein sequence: CASSPWGGKGYEQYF.

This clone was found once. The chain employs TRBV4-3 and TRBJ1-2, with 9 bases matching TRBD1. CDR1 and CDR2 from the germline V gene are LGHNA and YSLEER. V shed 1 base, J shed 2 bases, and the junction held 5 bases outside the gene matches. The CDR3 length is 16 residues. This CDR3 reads CASSQVYRGHNYGYTF. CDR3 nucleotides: TGCGCCAGCAGCCAAGTGTACAGGGGGCACAACTATGGCTACACCTTC.

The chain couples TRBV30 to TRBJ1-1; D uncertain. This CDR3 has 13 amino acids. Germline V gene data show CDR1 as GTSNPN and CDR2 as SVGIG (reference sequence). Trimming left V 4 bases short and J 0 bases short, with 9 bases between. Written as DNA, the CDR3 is TGTGCCTGGACCCCGAGGTTGAACACTGAAGCTTTCTTT. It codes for CAWTPRLNTEAFF.